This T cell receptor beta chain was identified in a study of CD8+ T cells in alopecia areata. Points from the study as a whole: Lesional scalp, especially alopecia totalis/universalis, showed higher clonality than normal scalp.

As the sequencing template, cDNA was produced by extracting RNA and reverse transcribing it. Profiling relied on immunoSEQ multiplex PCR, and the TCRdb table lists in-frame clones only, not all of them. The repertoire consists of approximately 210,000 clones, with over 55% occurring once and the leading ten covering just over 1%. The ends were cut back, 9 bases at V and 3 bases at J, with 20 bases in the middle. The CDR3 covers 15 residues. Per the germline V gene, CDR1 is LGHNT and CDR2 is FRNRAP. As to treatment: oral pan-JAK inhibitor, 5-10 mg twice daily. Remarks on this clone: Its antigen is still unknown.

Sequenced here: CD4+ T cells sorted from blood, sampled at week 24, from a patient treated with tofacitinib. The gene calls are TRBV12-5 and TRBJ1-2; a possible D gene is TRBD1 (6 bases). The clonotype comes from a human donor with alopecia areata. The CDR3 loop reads CASRVRRGTDYGYTF. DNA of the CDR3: TGTGCTAGCCGCGTACGGAGGGGGACGGACTATGGCTACACCTTC.